One and the same sample provided the 5 T cell receptor beta chains below, sequenced in a study of molecular identifiers for immune sequencing clone quantification. MiXCR was run by TCRdb on the PCR reads, yielding one entry per CDR3 protein. The table includes some 100,000 distinct CDR3 sequences, 35% to 40% detected once. The sequencing input was naive CD8+ T cells from blood, with Jurkat cell RNA spiked in. The subset: FACS-sorted CD8+CD4-CCR7+CD45RA+ naive T cells. The receptors were sampled from a human donor in good health. Some libraries in this study had Jurkat cell RNA spiked in.

The rearrangement links TRBV19 to TRBJ1-5; 10 bases align to TRBD1. CDR3 length equals 15 residues. V gave up 4 bases and J gave up 7 bases; unmatched junction bases: 7. The germline CDR1 and CDR2 sequences are LNHDA and SQIVND (reference sequence). CDR3: CASSTIRDRGQPQHF. The CDR3, as DNA: TGTGCCAGTAGTACGATCCGGGACAGGGGCCAGCCCCAGCATTTT.

This clonotype was counted between two and nine times. This chain connects TRBV10-3 to TRBJ2-3; a weak D match, TRBD2 (5 bases). Germline V gene data show CDR1 as ENHRY and CDR2 as SYGVKD. The ends were cut back, 3 bases at V and 4 bases at J, with 11 bases in the middle. CDR3 length: 14 amino acids. Written as DNA, the CDR3 is TGTGCCATCAGTGACGGGAAAGGTCCAGATACGCAGTATTTT. It is translated as CAISDGKGPDTQYF.

The chain links TRBV7-8 to TRBJ2-7, with 8 bases identical to TRBD2. J was trimmed by 5 bases and V by 0 bases; bases with no gene match: 6. Germline V CDR1 and CDR2: SGHVS, FQNEAQ. The CDR3 extends over 15 amino acids. The CDR3 DNA reads TGTGCCAGCAGCTTAGCGAGCGGGAGACGAGACGAGCAGTACTTC. This translates into CASSLASGRRDEQYF.

Of note for this clonotype: A much larger clone lies one base from this, so it may be a read error. CDR3 region: CASSARTGMNTEAFF. Written as DNA, the CDR3 is TGTGCCAGCAGCGCAAGGACAGGCATGAACACTGAAGCTTTCTTT. The genes are TRBV9 and TRBJ1-1, with TRBD1 matching 7 bases. This CDR3 region has 15 residues. CDR1 is SGDLS and CDR2 is YYNGEE in the germline V gene. V shed 3 bases, J shed 0 bases, and the junction held 5 bases outside the gene matches.

V is TRBV6-2 or TRBV6-3 and J is TRBJ2-3; a weak D match, TRBD2 (6 bases). Germline loops: CDR1 MNHEY, CDR2 SVGEGT. Trimming stripped 6 bases from V and 4 bases from J, with 17 bases between. The CDR3 loop spans 15 amino acids. CDR3 coding DNA: TGTGCCAGCAGCCTGGGACTTTATACGTCAGATACGCAGTATTTT. It codes for CASSLGLYTSDTQYF.